A selection of T cell receptor beta chains follows, all from one sample in a study of blood T cell repertoires in COVID-19. Profiling relied on immunoSEQ multiplex PCR, and the TCRdb table lists in-frame clones only, not all of them. The sample has just over 300,000 clones; almost 90% are singletons. The sample comprised PBMCs or T cells enriched from blood (not recorded which). The receptors come from a woman under 30 with acute COVID-19. CDR3s include the opening cysteine and the closing phenylalanine or tryptophan. The D gene is left open where the match is weak. Clone size is shown for a subset of rows, as once, few, many or a class of expanded clone.

>NA|TRBJ1-1|NA|TRBV19
TGTGCCAGTAGTATGTCGATCCGGACTGAAGCTTTCTTT
CASSMSIRTEAFF
>NA|TRBJ1-5|NA|TRBV6-5
TGTGCCAGTCGGGAGGTTTTGAGCAATCAGCCCCAGCATTTT
CASREVLSNQPQHF
>TRBD1|TRBJ1-5|NA|TRBV6-5
TGTGCCAGCAGCCAGGACAGGAGCAATCAGCCCCAGCATTTT
CASSQDRSNQPQHF
>TRBD1|TRBJ1-6|NA|TRBV19
TGTGCCAGTGCCGACAGGGGCCTGAGCTCCTATAATTCACCCCTCCACTTT
CASADRGLSSYNSPLHF
>TRBD2|TRBJ2-3|NA|TRBV9
TGTGCCAGCAGCGTAGGAAGTAGCGGGAGAGGGACAGATACGCAGTATTTT
CASSVGSSGRGTDTQYF
>TRBD1|TRBJ1-5|NA|TRBV7-8
TGTGCCAGTGCAGGACAGGGCATCTTTAGCAATCAGCCCCAGCATTTT
CASAGQGIFSNQPQHF
>TRBD1|TRBJ1-1|once|TRBV27
TGTGCCAGCAGTTTCAGGACAGGGGGGGGGAACACTGAAGCTTTCTTT
CASSFRTGGGNTEAFF
>TRBD1|TRBJ1-2|NA|TRBV28
TGTGCCAGCAGTTTAGGGACAGGGGTGGTCTATGGCTACACCTTC
CASSLGTGVVYGYTF
>TRBD2|TRBJ2-1|NA|TRBV19
TGTGCCAGTAGTATTACTAGCGCACATGAGCAGTTCTTC
CASSITSAHEQFF
>NA|TRBJ2-2|NA|TRBV12-3/TRBV12-4
TGTGCCAGCACCTCCTCTAACACCGGGGAGCTGTTTTTT
CASTSSNTGELFF
>TRBD2|TRBJ2-1|NA|TRBV11-3
TGTGCCAGCAGCTTGATAGCGGGAGTACGCAATGAGCAGTTCTTC
CASSLIAGVRNEQFF
>NA|TRBJ1-5|NA|TRBV24-1
TGTGCCACCAGTGATCCTACAGGGAGTCAGCCCCAGCATTTT
CATSDPTGSQPQHF
>NA|TRBJ2-7|NA|TRBV19
TGTGCCAGTAGTAGAGAAGGACAGACCATTACCTACGAGCAGTACTTC
CASSREGQTITYEQYF
>TRBD2|TRBJ2-1|NA|TRBV9
TGTGCCAGCAGCGTAGCTACTAGCGGGAGGCGGGAATTCTTC
CASSVATSGRREFF
>NA|TRBJ1-4|NA|TRBV5-1
TGCGCCAGCAGACCAAGTGGGGGCGCTAATGAAAAACTGTTTTTT
CASRPSGGANEKLFF
>TRBD1|TRBJ1-1|few|TRBV2
TGTGCCAGCAGGGGGACAGGGGGCACTGAAGCTTTCTTT
CASRGTGGTEAFF
>TRBD1|TRBJ1-2|NA|TRBV28
TGTGCCAGCAGTCAGGGGGCGCGAAACTATGGCTACACCTTC
CASSQGARNYGYTF
>TRBD2|TRBJ2-5|NA|TRBV28
TGTGCCTCGGACGGGGCGGGAGCCTCCCAAGAGACCCAGTACTTC
CASDGAGASQETQYF
>TRBD2|TRBJ2-4|once|TRBV6-5
TGTGCCAGCAGCTTGGGACTAGCGGGAGCGAACATTCAGTACTTC
CASSLGLAGANIQYF
>NA|TRBJ1-5|NA|TRBV27
TGTGCCAGCAGTTTAAAGCCCACGGGACACCTCGGAGGTCAGCCCCAGCATTTT
CASSLKPTGHLGGQPQHF
>NA|TRBJ2-7|NA|TRBV7-2
TGTGCCAGCAGCTTATGGACAGAAATTTACGAGCAGTACTTC
CASSLWTEIYEQYF
>NA|TRBJ1-2|NA|TRBV29-1
TGCAGCGTTGTTCAGACAAACTATGGCTACACCTTC
CSVVQTNYGYTF
>TRBD2|TRBJ2-3|NA|TRBV27
TGTGCCAGCAGCCCCTGGGGTGCGGGCGGGAGCGGCACAGATACGCAGTATTTT
CASSPWGAGGSGTDTQYF
>NA|TRBJ1-1|few|TRBV7-2
TGTGCCAGCAGCTCCCCTACTCTGATGAACACTGAAGCTTTCTTT
CASSSPTLMNTEAFF
>NA|TRBJ2-3|NA|TRBV11-3
TGTGCCAGCAGCTTAGAGCTCAGGGGAGATACGCAGTATTTT
CASSLELRGDTQYF
>NA|TRBJ1-2|NA|TRBV24-1
TGTGCCACCAGTGATCCTTACTATGGCTACACCTTC
CATSDPYYGYTF
>NA|TRBJ2-2|NA|TRBV7-9
TGTGCCAGCAGCCTAGGGGCGGGGTTGAACACCGGGGAGCTGTTTTTT
CASSLGAGLNTGELFF
>TRBD2|TRBJ2-1|few|TRBV6-5
TGTGCCATGTCAACTAGCGGGAGAAGGAATGAGCAGTTCTTC
CAMSTSGRRNEQFF
>TRBD1|TRBJ2-5|once|TRBV7-7
TGTGCTAGCAGCCGACAGGGTGTGGGAGAAGAGACCCAGTACTTC
CASSRQGVGEETQYF
>TRBD1|TRBJ2-1|NA|TRBV24-1
TGTGCCACCAGTGATCCTGACAGGGGGGAATCCTACAATGAGCAGTTCTTC
CATSDPDRGESYNEQFF
>NA|TRBJ1-6|NA|TRBV3-1/TRBV3-2
TGTGCCAGCAGCCCGGGGGGTCACCGTAATTCACCCCTCCACTTT
CASSPGGHRNSPLHF
>TRBD1|TRBJ1-1|few|TRBV7-9
TGTGCCAGCAGCCAAGGACAGGGGTGGACTGAAGCTTTCTTT
CASSQGQGWTEAFF
>NA|TRBJ1-4|NA|TRBV29-1
TGCAGCGTTGAACAGAGGGCGAATGAAAAACTGTTTTTT
CSVEQRANEKLFF
>NA|TRBJ1-6|NA|TRBV5-4
TGTGCCAGCAGCTTACCCCCAACGGGCGGGGGATATAATTCACCCCTCCACTTT
CASSLPPTGGGYNSPLHF
>TRBD1|TRBJ1-3|few|TRBV9
TGTGCCAGCAGCGTAGAAGGGACAGGGGCGGTCGGAAACACCATATATTTT
CASSVEGTGAVGNTIYF
>TRBD1|TRBJ1-1|NA|TRBV25-1
TGTGCCAGCAGTGTTGGACAGGGGTTCACTGAAGCTTTCTTT
CASSVGQGFTEAFF
>TRBD2|TRBJ2-3|once|TRBV5-1
TGCGCCAGCAGCTTGGAAGGGAGGGCGGCAGATACGCAGTATTTT
CASSLEGRAADTQYF
>NA|TRBJ1-5|once|TRBV12-3/TRBV12-4
TGTGCCAGCACAGGTTATAGCAATCAGCCCCAGCATTTT
CASTGYSNQPQHF
>NA|TRBJ2-5|NA|TRBV3-1/TRBV3-2
TGTGCCAGCAGCCCCTACTCGGACTCCTGGGAGACCCAGTACTTC
CASSPYSDSWETQYF
>TRBD1|TRBJ1-1|once|TRBV19
TGTGCCAGTAGTTCCCTGGACAGGGGAGCTTTCTTT
CASSSLDRGAFF
>TRBD2|TRBJ2-5|NA|TRBV7-3
TGTGCCAGCAGCTTAAAACCCTGGACTAGCGGGAGAGGGGAGCAAGAGACCCAGTACTTC
CASSLKPWTSGRGEQETQYF
>NA|TRBJ2-3|NA|TRBV19
TGTGCCAGTAGTATGCGGCACTCGGCGGGAGATACGCAGTATTTT
CASSMRHSAGDTQYF
>TRBD1|TRBJ1-1|NA|TRBV5-1
TGCGCCAGCAGCTACCAGGGGGCGCGGGACACTGAAGCTTTCTTT
CASSYQGARDTEAFF
>NA|TRBJ1-2|NA|TRBV30
TGTGCCTGGAGCCCATTAACGGAGATAAACTATGGCTACACCTTC
CAWSPLTEINYGYTF
>NA|TRBJ1-2|NA|TRBV28
TGTGCCAGCAGTTCCGCAGGACACTCTGGCTACACCTTC
CASSSAGHSGYTF
>NA|TRBJ1-5|NA|TRBV7-8
TGTGCCAGCAGCCGGCTATCCGCGGGCCCGAGTACCAATCAGCCCCAGCATTTT
CASSRLSAGPSTNQPQHF
>NA|TRBJ1-2|once|TRBV4-2
TGTGCCAGCAGCCAAGAATGGCGACAGACAACCTATGGCTACACCTTC
CASSQEWRQTTYGYTF
>TRBD1|TRBJ1-1|NA|TRBV7-9
TGTGCCAGCAGCTTGCTTGAGGGGGCTAACACTGAAGCTTTCTTT
CASSLLEGANTEAFF
>TRBD2|TRBJ2-7|NA|TRBV6-5
TGTGCCAGCAGTTCCCTGAGCGGGAGGGCCTACGAGCAGTACTTC
CASSSLSGRAYEQYF